This T cell receptor (beta chain) was obtained from a study of T cells after yellow fever vaccination (dated by TCRdb to the late 2010s). With regard to the full study: The SMART-Seq v4 Ultra Low Input RNA kit was used to prepare libraries from fractions with low cell numbers. Blood samples were taken at several timepoints before and after primary and secondary immunization, and bulk PBMC replicates and cell subsets were isolated. Two healthy male donors made up the cohort, one aged 18 to 30 years and the other aged 30 to 40 years. Bulk TCR alpha and beta repertoires were sequenced longitudinally to track T-cell clones before and after primary and booster YFV17D yellow fever vaccination. Here is what the overall study found, with its caveats: Because the study included only a couple of donors, the extent to which the findings can be generalized is limited. Computational filtering was required because FACS-sorted repertoires could contain abundant contaminating clonotypes from the bulk population. Compared with the primary T-cell response, the secondary T-cell response was faster but weaker, reaching its peak on day 5 rather than on day 15. A small share of clonotypes occurred in both CD4 and CD8 compartments, likely arising from convergent recombination. Most clones expanded after primary vaccination (about 96% of CD4 and about 85% of CD8) were re-detected after the booster, suggesting that broad memory maintenance occurred.

The CDR3, cysteine through phenylalanine, is 20 amino acids long. The sequence is cut down to CDR3 DNA, 60 bases in frame from base 1. CDR1 and CDR2 are read off the germline V gene as MGHDK and SYGVNS. Trimming removed 1 base from V and 0 bases from J, leaving 22 bases between the germline ends. For this clonotype: No base quality values were provided; no much bigger clone lies one nucleotide off.

The treatment or condition label of this sample denotes: live attenuated yellow fever vaccine strain. A standard Ficoll-Paque protocol was used to isolate PBMCs from peripheral blood. Epitope-specific CD8 T cells were sorted with a dextramer loaded with the yellow fever NS4B epitope peptide, and anti-CD3 and anti-CD8 staining was applied. TriZol was used to extract RNA from bulk PBMCs, from CD4 and CD8 fractions, and from dextramer-positive and dextramer-negative fractions. Synthesis of TCR cDNA relied on 5'RACE template switching, a step that introduced a universal primer site along with unique molecular identifiers. Priming for cDNA synthesis came from both the TCR alpha and TCR beta constant segments. Library amplification used two PCR steps, and the second PCR step added sample barcodes and sequencing adapters. Sequencing of libraries was performed on Illumina HiSeq 2500 (2x100 bp) or NovaSeq (2x150 bp). On the authors' methods: Reads were demultiplexed and collapsed into UMI consensus sequences with MIGEC, and V(D)J alignment was performed with MiXCR. Clonotypes responding to the vaccine were identified with edgeR on replicate PBMC samples, with the criteria of FDR below 0.01 and a log2 fold change above 5 up to day 15. Each bulk clonotype received a CD4 or CD8 identity based on whether the sequenced CD4 or CD8 repertoire contained that clonotype at higher abundance. Clonotypes enriched at least 10-fold in dextramer-positive versus dextramer-negative fractions were classed as NS4B-specific, and CD4-biased clonotypes were left out. The public reads were reprocessed in TCRdb via fastp at Q25 and MiXCR, keeping in-frame beta chains. CDR3 protein duplicates are merged, each entry listing the most common genes and DNA. TCRdb's processing, not the authors' own work, is the source of the V and J calls. This sample gives 75,000 to 100,000 distinct CDR3 sequences in total; roughly 8.2% of them show up just once. The ten largest account for approximately 15% of the sample.

The sample in question was CD8+ T cells not binding an NS4B(214-222) dextramer, sorted from PBMCs, obtained around 14 days after the first yellow fever vaccination. Interpreted using the paper, the cell subset or site label stands for: NS4B epitope dextramer-negative CD8 T cells. The rearrangement combines TRBV25-1 with TRBJ2-4; no D gene can be assigned with confidence. The TCR was taken from a man aged 18-30 years who received the YFV17D yellow fever vaccine. The CDR3 sequence is CASSESGGASAELAKNIQYF. The base sequence is TGTGCCAGCAGTGAATCTGGCGGCGCGAGTGCCGAGTTAGCCAAAAACATTCAGTACTTC. Supplemented by the reference TRBV25-1 and TRBJ2-4 proteins around the CDR3, the complete variable domain is EADIYQTPRYLVIGTGKKITLECSQTMGHDKMYWYQQDPGMELHLIHYSYGVNSTEKGDLSSESTVSRIRTEHFPLTLESARPSHTSQYLCASSESGGASAELAKNIQYFGAGTRLSVL.